This TCR beta chain was captured in a study of T cell responses to AZD1222 COVID-19 vaccine. Overall study results and limits: Spike-wide vaccine-associated CD4 TCRs dominated at 160-218 and 743-854.

This CDR3 spans 14 amino acids. The germline CDR1 and CDR2 sequences are ENHRY and SYGVKD. The junction had 1 base not matched to a gene; V was cut back by 6 bases and J by 2 bases. Assay: immunoSEQ multiplex PCR; the TCRdb copy retains only in-frame clones and omits some. The sample contains about 170,000 clones, approximately 92% of which appear only once. A note on this clone: Antigen specificity is unknown.

The TCR sequence derives from an adult in good health. The rearrangement joins TRBV10-3 to TRBJ1-3, with 10 bases fitting TRBD1. Sequenced here: peripheral blood, sampled on day 0 of AZD1222 vaccination. Written as DNA, the CDR3 is TGTGCCATCAGGGGACAGGGGACTGGAAACACCATATATTTT. Translation: CAIRGQGTGNTIYF.